These T cell receptor beta chains were read from a single sample in a study of blood T cells in healthy people across ages. Each CDR3 protein gets one entry after TCRdb re-called the 5' RACE reads with MiXCR. Of hundreds of thousands of distinct CDR3 sequences listed, roughly 32% were seen once; the top ten hold 15%. Sample: blood. The receptor source for this set is a woman older than 75 in good health. Each CDR3 is given with its conserved first and last residue. Each record gives: J gene, V gene, clone size, D gene, CDR3 length, CDR3 DNA, CDR3 protein. The D gene is left open where the match is weak. Size is omitted from some rows. Given values are once, few, many or a class for expanded clones.

TRBJ2-7,TRBV5-4,-,TRBD1,15,TGTGCCAGCAGTCAACAGGGGGCGGCAAATTACGAGCAGTACTTC,CASSQQGAANYEQYF
TRBJ2-1,TRBV7-4,-,TRBD2,16,TGTGCCAGCAGCCCTCTTCGGCAGCGGGGGGCCTATGAGCAGTTCTTC,CASSPLRQRGAYEQFF
TRBJ2-3,TRBV20-1,many,-,15,TGCAGTGCAAAAAAACGACCGGATGGGTTTGGTACGCAGTATTTT,CSAKKRPDGFGTQYF
TRBJ1-1,TRBV20-1,few,-,15,TGCAGTGCTAGAGATAGAGGGCAGCTCAACACTGAAGCTTTCTTT,CSARDRGQLNTEAFF
TRBJ1-5,TRBV12-3/TRBV12-4,many,-,12,TGTGCCAGCAGTTTAAATTACCAGCCCCAGCATTTT,CASSLNYQPQHF
TRBJ2-5,TRBV6-5,many,TRBD2,15,TGTGCCAGCAGCCGCTTAGCGGGGGGCAGTCAGACCCAGTACTTC,CASSRLAGGSQTQYF
TRBJ2-7,TRBV30,many,-,13,TGTGCCTCTATCACCCCCCCCGTCTACGAGCAGTACTTC,CASITPPVYEQYF
TRBJ2-7,TRBV5-1,-,TRBD2,16,TGCGCCAGCAGCCGAACGGGGACTAGCGGAGCCTACGAGCAGTACTTC,CASSRTGTSGAYEQYF
TRBJ2-5,TRBV7-9,many,-,15,TGTGCCAGCAGCCCTAGAGGGAACGGACAAGAGACCCAGTACTTC,CASSPRGNGQETQYF
TRBJ2-7,TRBV12-3/TRBV12-4,many,-,13,TGTGCCAGCAGTTTAAATGAAGGGGCCGAGCAGTACTTC,CASSLNEGAEQYF
TRBJ2-3,TRBV2,few,-,16,TGTGCCAGCAGCTCCGGGGGTCGCGGGGGCACAGATACGCAGTATTTT,CASSSGGRGGTDTQYF
TRBJ2-7,TRBV28,few,-,13,TGTGCCAGCAGTTTACAGGGCCACAATGAGCAGTACTTC,CASSLQGHNEQYF
TRBJ1-1,TRBV6-5,-,-,14,TGTGCCAGCATGATGGGGGGGGCGAACACTGAAGCTTTCTTT,CASMMGGANTEAFF
TRBJ2-5,TRBV5-1,-,-,14,TGCGCCAGCAGCCGGGACCTCGGGTTTGGGACCCAGTACTTC,CASSRDLGFGTQYF
TRBJ2-4,TRBV7-2,many,-,15,TGTGCCAGCAGCGTACAGGACTCACCTGGGAACATTCAGTACTTC,CASSVQDSPGNIQYF
TRBJ2-3,TRBV30,many,-,14,TGTGCCTGGAGTGTACCCGGGACGGGGGATACGCAGTATTTT,CAWSVPGTGDTQYF
TRBJ2-3,TRBV10-3,-,-,14,TGTGCCAGCAGTTACCGGAGGAGCACAGATACGCAGTATTTT,CASSYRRSTDTQYF
TRBJ2-1,TRBV20-1,-,-,10,TGCAGTGTGAAGGGAAATGAGCAGTTCTTC,CSVKGNEQFF
TRBJ2-1,TRBV28,few,-,12,TGTGCCAGCAGTCCCAACCGAGGTGAGCAGTTCTTC,CASSPNRGEQFF
TRBJ1-5,TRBV10-3,many,TRBD1,12,TGTGCCATCAGGGGGGACAGTCAGCCCCAGCATTTT,CAIRGDSQPQHF
TRBJ2-1,TRBV6-6,many,-,17,TGTGCCAGCAGTTACTTGGGGCTTGGCTCTCTAGGTAATGAGCAGTTCTTC,CASSYLGLGSLGNEQFF
TRBJ2-2,TRBV9,few,-,14,TGTGCCAGCGCCGAGGGGTTGAACACCGGGGAGCTGTTTTTT,CASAEGLNTGELFF
TRBJ2-3,TRBV7-3,many,-,16,TGTGCCAGCAGCTCAACAGGAACCTGGGGCACAGATACGCAGTATTTT,CASSSTGTWGTDTQYF
TRBJ1-5,TRBV7-2,many,-,15,TGTGCCAGCAGCTTACGACCAGGGGGCAATCAGCCCCAGCATTTT,CASSLRPGGNQPQHF
TRBJ2-1,TRBV11-2,once,TRBD2,17,TGTGCCAGCAGCTCAACGACTAGCGGGTCCTACAAGAATGAGCAGTTCTTC,CASSSTTSGSYKNEQFF
TRBJ1-2,TRBV29-1,-,-,13,TGCAGCGTTAGGCTGGACAATCCCTATGGCTACACCTTC,CSVRLDNPYGYTF
TRBJ1-6,TRBV9,many,-,13,TGTGCCAGCAGCGTAGAGGTCTATTCACCCCTCCACTTT,CASSVEVYSPLHF
TRBJ2-3,TRBV3-1,many,-,14,TGTGCCAGCAGCCATGGCACTGGCACAGATACGCAGTATTTT,CASSHGTGTDTQYF
TRBJ2-3,TRBV15,many,-,15,TGTGCCACCAGCAGAGATGGGCTAGCTGGAGATACGCAGTATTTT,CATSRDGLAGDTQYF
TRBJ1-1,TRBV6-5,few,-,14,TGTGCCAGCAGTTACTCGATAGGAGTCACTGAAGCTTTCTTT,CASSYSIGVTEAFF
TRBJ2-1,TRBV20-1,-,-,12,TGCAGTGCCCCGGACGGCACTAATGAGCAGTTCTTC,CSAPDGTNEQFF
TRBJ2-1,TRBV28,-,-,14,TGTGCCAGCAGTTTACCGGGACTTTTCCATGAGCAGTTCTTC,CASSLPGLFHEQFF
TRBJ1-5,TRBV7-9,-,TRBD1,17,TGTGCCAGCAGTTTATGGGGAGGGCAGGGGGGCCGTCAGCCCCAGCATTTT,CASSLWGGQGGRQPQHF
TRBJ1-5,TRBV6-6,-,-,15,TGTGCCAGCAGTTACTCGAGGTATTTGGATCAGCCCCAGCATTTT,CASSYSRYLDQPQHF
TRBJ2-3,TRBV11-2,many,-,14,TGTGCCAGCAGCTTAGTCGACAACACAGATACGCAGTATTTT,CASSLVDNTDTQYF
TRBJ1-2,TRBV20-1,-,-,14,TGCAGCCCGGTGGGGGGGTCGAGGGACTATGGCTACACCTTC,CSPVGGSRDYGYTF
TRBJ2-3,TRBV5-1,-,TRBD2,15,TGCGCCAGCAGCGCCGGGACTAGAAATGTAGATACGCAGTATTTT,CASSAGTRNVDTQYF
TRBJ2-5,TRBV15,many,-,15,TGTGCCACCAGCAGAGATGGGGCAGGTCAAGAGACCCAGTACTTC,CATSRDGAGQETQYF
TRBJ1-1,TRBV30,-,-,12,TGTGCCTGGAGTGTCAGGTCAGGGGCCGCTTTCTTT,CAWSVRSGAAFF
TRBJ2-4,TRBV6-1,many,-,14,TGTGCCAGAAAGATCAGGGGTACCAAAAACATTCAGTACTTC,CARKIRGTKNIQYF
TRBJ2-3,TRBV7-9,-,-,12,TGTGCCAGCAGGAATGGGGCAGATACGCAGTATTTT,CASRNGADTQYF
TRBJ1-5,TRBV20-1,-,-,15,TGCAGTGCTAGAGTCGGGGCAGGAAGCAATCAGCCCCAGCATTTT,CSARVGAGSNQPQHF
TRBJ2-7,TRBV6-5,-,-,14,TGTGTCAGCAGTTACGGTCTGGGCGATTACGAGCAGTACTTC,CVSSYGLGDYEQYF
TRBJ2-5,TRBV9,many,TRBD1,12,TGTACCAGCAGCGCTGGACAGGGGACCCAGTACTTC,CTSSAGQGTQYF
TRBJ2-3,TRBV20-1,-,TRBD2,18,TGCAGTGCTAGAGGAGGGGTTGTGTCGGGAGGGCCCACAGATACGCAGTATTTT,CSARGGVVSGGPTDTQYF
TRBJ2-2,TRBV28,-,-,14,TGTGCCAGCATCATGGTAACCGGGGCCGGGGAGCTGTTTTTT,CASIMVTGAGELFF
TRBJ1-3,TRBV7-2,few,-,12,TGTGCCAGCAGCCAATCAGGGGCCACCATATATTTT,CASSQSGATIYF
TRBJ1-6,TRBV20-1,once,-,13,TGCAGTGCTGGAGCCTCCGAGGCTTCACCCCTCCACTTT,CSAGASEASPLHF